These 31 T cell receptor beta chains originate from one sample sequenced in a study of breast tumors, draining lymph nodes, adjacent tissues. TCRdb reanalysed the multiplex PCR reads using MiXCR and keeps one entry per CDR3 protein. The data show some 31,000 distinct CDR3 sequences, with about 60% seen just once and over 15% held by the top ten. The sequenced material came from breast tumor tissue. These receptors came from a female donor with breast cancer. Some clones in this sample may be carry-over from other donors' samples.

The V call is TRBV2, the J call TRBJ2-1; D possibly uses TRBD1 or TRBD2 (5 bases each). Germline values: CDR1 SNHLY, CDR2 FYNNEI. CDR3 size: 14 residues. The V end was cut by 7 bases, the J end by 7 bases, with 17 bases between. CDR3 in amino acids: CASTRDGGSNEQFF. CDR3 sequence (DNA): TGTGCCAGCACCCGGGACGGTGGGAGTAATGAGCAGTTCTTC. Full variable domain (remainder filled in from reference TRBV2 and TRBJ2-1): EPEVTQTPSHQVTQMGQEVILRCVPISNHLYFYWYRQILGQKVEFLVSFYNNEISEKSEIFDDQFSVERPDGSNFTLKIRSTKLEDSAMYFCASTRDGGSNEQFFGPGTRLTVL.

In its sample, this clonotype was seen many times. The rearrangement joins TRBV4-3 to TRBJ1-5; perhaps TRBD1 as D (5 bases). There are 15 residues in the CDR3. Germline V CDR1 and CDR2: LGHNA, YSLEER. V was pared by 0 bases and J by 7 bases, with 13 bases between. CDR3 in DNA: TGCGCCAGCAGCCAAGATTATGGGGGTTGGCAGCCCCAGCATTTT. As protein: CASSQDYGGWQPQHF.

In DNA form, the CDR3 reads TGTGCCAGCAGCGGTGCCCGGGGACAGGGAGGCACCGGGGAGCTGTTTTTT. As protein: CASSGARGQGGTGELFF. This chain joins TRBV5-5 and TRBJ2-2; 9 nucleotides line up with TRBD1. J was trimmed by 4 bases and V by 4 bases; bases with no gene match: 11. From germline, CDR1 is SGHKS and CDR2 YYEKEE (reference sequence). This CDR3 has 17 residues. Combining the CDR3 with reference TRBV5-5 and TRBJ2-2 gives the whole variable domain DAGVTQSPTHLIKTRGQQVTLRCSPISGHKSVSWYQQVLGQGPQFIFQYYEKEERGRGNFPDRFSARQFPNYSSELNVNALLLGDSALYLCASSGARGQGGTGELFFGEGSRLTVL.

In DNA form, the CDR3 reads TGCAGCGTAGCTAGCACAGATACGCAGTATTTT. Protein product: CSVASTDTQYF. The chain combines TRBV29-1 with TRBJ2-3; D remains ambiguous. This CDR3 has 11 amino acids. V was cut by 6 bases and J by 0 bases, with 4 bases left in between. Germline V lookup: CDR1 SQVTM, CDR2 ANQGSEA.

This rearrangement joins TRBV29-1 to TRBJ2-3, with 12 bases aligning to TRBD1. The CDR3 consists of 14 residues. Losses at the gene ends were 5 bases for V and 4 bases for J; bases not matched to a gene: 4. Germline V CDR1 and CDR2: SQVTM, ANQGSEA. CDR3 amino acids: CSVSWDRGPDTQYF. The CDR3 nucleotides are TGCAGCGTTTCCTGGGACAGGGGGCCAGATACGCAGTATTTT.

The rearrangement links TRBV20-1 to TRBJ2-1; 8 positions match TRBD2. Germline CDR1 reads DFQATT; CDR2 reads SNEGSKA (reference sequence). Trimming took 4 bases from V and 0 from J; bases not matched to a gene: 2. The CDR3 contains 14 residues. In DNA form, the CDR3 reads TGCAGTGCTACGAGCGGGAGCTCCTACAATGAGCAGTTCTTC. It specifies CSATSGSSYNEQFF.

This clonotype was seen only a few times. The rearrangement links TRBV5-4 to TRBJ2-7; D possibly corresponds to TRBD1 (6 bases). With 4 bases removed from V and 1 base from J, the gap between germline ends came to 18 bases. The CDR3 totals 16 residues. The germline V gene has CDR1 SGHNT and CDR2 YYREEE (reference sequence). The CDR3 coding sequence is TGTGCCAGCAGCCCTACTCCACAGGGTCTTTCCTACGAGCAGTACTTC. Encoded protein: CASSPTPQGLSYEQYF. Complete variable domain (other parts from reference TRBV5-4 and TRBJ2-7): ETGVTQSPTHLIKTRGQQVTLRCSSQSGHNTVSWYQQALGQGPQFIFQYYREEENGRGNFPPRFSGLQFPNYSSELNVNALELDDSALYLCASSPTPQGLSYEQYFGPGTRLTVT.

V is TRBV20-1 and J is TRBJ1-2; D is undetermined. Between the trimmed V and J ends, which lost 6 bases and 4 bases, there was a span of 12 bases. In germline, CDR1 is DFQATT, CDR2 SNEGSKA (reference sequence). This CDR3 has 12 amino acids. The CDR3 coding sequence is TGCAGTGCCCGACCTGGTGGCTATGGCTACACCTTC. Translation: CSARPGGYGYTF.

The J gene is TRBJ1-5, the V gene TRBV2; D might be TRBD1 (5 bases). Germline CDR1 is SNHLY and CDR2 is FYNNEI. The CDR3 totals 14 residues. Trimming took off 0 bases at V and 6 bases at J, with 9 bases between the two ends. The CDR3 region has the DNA TGTGCCAGCAGTGAAGCGACAGTTCTTCAGCCCCAGCATTTT. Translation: CASSEATVLQPQHF.

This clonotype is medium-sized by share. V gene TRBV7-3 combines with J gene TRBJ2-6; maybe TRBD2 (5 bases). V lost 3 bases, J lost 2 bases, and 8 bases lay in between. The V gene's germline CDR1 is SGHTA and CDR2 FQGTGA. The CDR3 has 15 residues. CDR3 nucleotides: TGTGCCAGCAGCTTGTCTAGCACTGGGGCCAACGTCCTGACTTTC. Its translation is CASSLSSTGANVLTF.

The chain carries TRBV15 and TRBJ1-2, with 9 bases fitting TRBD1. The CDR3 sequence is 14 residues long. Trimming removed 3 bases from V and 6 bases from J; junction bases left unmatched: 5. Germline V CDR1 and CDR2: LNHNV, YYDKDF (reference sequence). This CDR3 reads CATSREGTGHGYTF. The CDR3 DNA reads TGTGCCACCAGCAGGGAGGGGACAGGGCATGGCTACACCTTC. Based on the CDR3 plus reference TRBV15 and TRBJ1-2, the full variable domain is DAMVIQNPRYQVTQFGKPVTLSCSQTLNHNVMYWYQQKSSQAPKLLFHYYDKDFNNEADTPDNFQSRRPNTSFCFLDIRSPGLGDTAMYLCATSREGTGHGYTFGSGTRLTVV.

CDR3 in amino acids: CASSLGQGNNEQFF. CDR3 nucleotide sequence: TGTGCCAGCAGCTTGGGACAGGGTAACAATGAGCAGTTCTTC. The chain is built from TRBV11-3 and TRBJ2-1, with 9 bases lining up with TRBD1. The CDR3 totals 14 residues. V lost 3 bases and J lost 5; bases outside the gene matches: 2. The germline gives CDR1 SGHNT, CDR2 YENEEA. Looking up the rest from reference TRBV11-3 and TRBJ2-1 gives the full variable domain: EAGVVQSPRYKIIEKKQPVAFWCNPISGHNTLYWYLQNLGQGPELLIRYENEEAVDDSQLPKDRFSAERLKGVDSTLKIQPAELGDSAVYLCASSLGQGNNEQFFGPGTRLTVL.

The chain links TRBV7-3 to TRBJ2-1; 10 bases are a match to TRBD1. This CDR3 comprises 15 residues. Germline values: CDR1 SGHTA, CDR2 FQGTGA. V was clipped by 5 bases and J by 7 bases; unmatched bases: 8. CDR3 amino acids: CASSLSGQGKNEQFF. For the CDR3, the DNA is TGTGCCAGCAGCCTTTCGGGACAGGGGAAGAATGAGCAGTTCTTC.

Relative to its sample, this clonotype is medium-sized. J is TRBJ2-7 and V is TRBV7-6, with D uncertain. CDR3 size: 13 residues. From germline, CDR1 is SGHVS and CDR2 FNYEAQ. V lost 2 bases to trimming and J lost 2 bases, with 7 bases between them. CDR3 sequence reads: CASSLNVAYEQYF. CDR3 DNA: TGTGCCAGCAGCTTAAACGTTGCCTACGAGCAGTACTTC.

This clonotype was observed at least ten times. The CDR3 loop is CSARDPLAGAFYEQFF. CDR3 in DNA: TGCAGTGCTAGAGACCCACTAGCGGGAGCTTTCTATGAGCAGTTCTTC. The V gene is TRBV20-1, the J gene TRBJ2-1; 11 bases are a match to TRBD2. Germline V gives CDR1 DFQATT, CDR2 SNEGSKA (reference sequence). The CDR3 contains 16 residues. The V segment lost 0 bases and the J segment 8 bases; nucleotides outside the gene matches: 9.

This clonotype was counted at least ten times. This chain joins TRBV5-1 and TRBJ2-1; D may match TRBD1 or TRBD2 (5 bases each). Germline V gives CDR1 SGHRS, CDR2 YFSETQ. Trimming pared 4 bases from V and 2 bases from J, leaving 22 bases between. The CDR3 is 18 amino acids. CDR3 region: CASSRQPGRGAPYNEQFF. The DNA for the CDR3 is TGCGCCAGCAGCCGGCAACCGGGGAGAGGGGCCCCCTACAATGAGCAGTTCTTC.

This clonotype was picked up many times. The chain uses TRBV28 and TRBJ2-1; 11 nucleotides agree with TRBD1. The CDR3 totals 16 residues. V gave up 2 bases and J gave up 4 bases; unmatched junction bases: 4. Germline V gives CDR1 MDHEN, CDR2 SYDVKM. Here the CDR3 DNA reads TGTGCCAGCAGTTTAAGCGGACAGGGGGCGTACAATGAGCAGTTCTTC. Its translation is CASSLSGQGAYNEQFF.

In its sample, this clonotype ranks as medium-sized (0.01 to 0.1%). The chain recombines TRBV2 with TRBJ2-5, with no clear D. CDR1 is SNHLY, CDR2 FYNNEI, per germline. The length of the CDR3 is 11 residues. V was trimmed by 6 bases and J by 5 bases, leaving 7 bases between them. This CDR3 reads CASSEMETQYF. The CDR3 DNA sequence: TGTGCCAGCAGCGAAATGGAGACCCAGTACTTC.

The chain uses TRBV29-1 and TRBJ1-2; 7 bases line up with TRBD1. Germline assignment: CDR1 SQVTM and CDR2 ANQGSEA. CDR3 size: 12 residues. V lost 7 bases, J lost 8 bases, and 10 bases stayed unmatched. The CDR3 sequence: CSAPGDREGYTF. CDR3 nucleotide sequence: TGCAGCGCACCCGGTGACAGGGAAGGCTACACCTTC.

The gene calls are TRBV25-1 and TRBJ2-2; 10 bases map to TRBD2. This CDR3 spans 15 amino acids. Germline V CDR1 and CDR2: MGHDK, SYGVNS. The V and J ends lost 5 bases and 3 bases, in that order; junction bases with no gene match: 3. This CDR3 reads CASSLAGGDTGELFF. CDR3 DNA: TGTGCCAGCAGTTTAGCGGGAGGCGACACCGGGGAGCTGTTTTTT.

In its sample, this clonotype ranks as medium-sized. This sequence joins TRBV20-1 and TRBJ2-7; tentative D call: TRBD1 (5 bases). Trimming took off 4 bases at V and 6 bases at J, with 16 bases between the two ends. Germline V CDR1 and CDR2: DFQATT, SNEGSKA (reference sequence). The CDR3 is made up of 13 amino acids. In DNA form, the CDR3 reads TGCAGTGCTAACAGAAGGCAGGGTGGCGAGCAGTACTTC. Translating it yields CSANRRQGGEQYF.

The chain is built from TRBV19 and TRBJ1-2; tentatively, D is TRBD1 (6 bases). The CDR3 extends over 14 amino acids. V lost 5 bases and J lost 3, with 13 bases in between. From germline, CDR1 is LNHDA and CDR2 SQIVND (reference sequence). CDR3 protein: CASSVGGQYYGYTF. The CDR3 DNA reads TGTGCCAGTAGTGTGGGGGGGCAGTACTATGGCTACACCTTC. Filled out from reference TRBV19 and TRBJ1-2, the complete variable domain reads DGGITQSPKYLFRKEGQNVTLSCEQNLNHDAMYWYRQDPGQGLRLIYYSQIVNDFQKGDIAEGYSVSREKKESFPLTVTSAQKNPTAFYLCASSVGGQYYGYTFGSGTRLTVV.

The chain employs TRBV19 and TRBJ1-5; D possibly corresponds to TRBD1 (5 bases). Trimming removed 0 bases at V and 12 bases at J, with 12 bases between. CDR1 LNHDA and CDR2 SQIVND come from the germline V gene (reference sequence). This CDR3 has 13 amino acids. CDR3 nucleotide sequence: TGTGCCAGTAGTATAGATGGAGAGGGGCGCCAGCATTTT. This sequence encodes CASSIDGEGRQHF.

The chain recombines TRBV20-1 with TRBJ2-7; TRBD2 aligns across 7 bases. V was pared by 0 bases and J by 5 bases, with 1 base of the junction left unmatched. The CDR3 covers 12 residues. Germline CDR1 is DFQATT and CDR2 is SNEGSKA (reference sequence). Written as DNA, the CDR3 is TGCAGTGCTAGAGAAAGCGGGAACGAGCAGTACTTC. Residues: CSARESGNEQYF.

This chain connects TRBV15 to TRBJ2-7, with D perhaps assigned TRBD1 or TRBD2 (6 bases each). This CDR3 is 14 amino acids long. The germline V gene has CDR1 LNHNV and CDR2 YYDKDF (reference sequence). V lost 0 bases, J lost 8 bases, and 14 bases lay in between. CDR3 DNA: TGTGCCACCAGCAGAGATCTACAGGGACTCCAGCAGTACGTC. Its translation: CATSRDLQGLQQYV.

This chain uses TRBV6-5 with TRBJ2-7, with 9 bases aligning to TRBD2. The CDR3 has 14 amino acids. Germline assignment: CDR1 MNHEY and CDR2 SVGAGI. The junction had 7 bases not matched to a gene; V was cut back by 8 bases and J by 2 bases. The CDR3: CASGRTSATYEQYF. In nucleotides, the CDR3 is TGTGCCAGCGGCCGGACTAGCGCAACCTACGAGCAGTACTTC.

As DNA, the CDR3 is TGTGCCAGCAGCCAAGGAACAGGGGGCGTCTATGGCTACACCTTC. It yields the protein CASSQGTGGVYGYTF. The chain links TRBV14 to TRBJ1-2, with 9 bases aligning to TRBD1. This CDR3 is built from 15 residues. Per germline, CDR1 SGHDN and CDR2 FVKESK. The V segment lost 1 base and the J segment 4 bases; nucleotides outside the gene matches: 4.

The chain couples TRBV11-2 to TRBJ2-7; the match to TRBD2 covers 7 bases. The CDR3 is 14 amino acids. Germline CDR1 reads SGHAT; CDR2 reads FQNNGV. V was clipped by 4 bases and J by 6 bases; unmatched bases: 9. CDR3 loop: CASSSNTGEGEQYF. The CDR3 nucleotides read TGTGCCAGCAGCTCGAACACCGGGGAGGGCGAGCAGTACTTC.

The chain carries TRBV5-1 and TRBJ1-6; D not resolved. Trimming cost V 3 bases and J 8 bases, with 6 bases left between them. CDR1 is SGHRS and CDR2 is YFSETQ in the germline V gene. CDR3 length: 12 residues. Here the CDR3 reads CASSSGYSPLHF. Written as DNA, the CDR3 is TGCGCCAGCAGCTCAGGCTATTCACCCCTCCACTTT.

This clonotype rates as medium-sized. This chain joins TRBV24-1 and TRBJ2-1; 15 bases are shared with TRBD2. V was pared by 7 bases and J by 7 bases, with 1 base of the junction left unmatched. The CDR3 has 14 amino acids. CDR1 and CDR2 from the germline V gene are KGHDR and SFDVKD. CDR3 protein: CATRGTSGRNEQFF. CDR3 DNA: TGTGCCACCAGGGGGACTAGCGGGAGGAATGAGCAGTTCTTC.

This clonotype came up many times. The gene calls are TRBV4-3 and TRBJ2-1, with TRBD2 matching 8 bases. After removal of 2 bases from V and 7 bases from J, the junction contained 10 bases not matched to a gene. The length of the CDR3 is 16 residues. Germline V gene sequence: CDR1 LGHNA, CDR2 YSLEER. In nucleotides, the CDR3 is TGCGCCAGCAGCCAAACACCGGGGGGGGTTGGTAATGAGCAGTTCTTC. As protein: CASSQTPGGVGNEQFF.